This record covers a single T cell receptor beta chain. Its antigen is unknown. The data originate from a study of response to subunit inactivated influenza vaccine. Overall study findings and caveats: Authors suggested that a seasonal influenza vaccination recruits few new T cells each time.

One entry per CDR3 protein, called by TCRdb with MiXCR from the RT-PCR reads. Of about half a million distinct CDR3 sequences in the sample, 7.6% were seen once. Germline CDR1 is SGHKS and CDR2 is YYEKEE (reference sequence). V lost 3 bases to trimming and J lost 0 bases; unmatched junction nucleotides: 7. The CDR3 has 18 amino acids. Sequencing used PBMCs from blood, obtained roughly 24 months after vaccination. This TCR came from a man between 50 and 75 years old who received an inactivated influenza vaccine. V usage is TRBV5-5 and J usage is TRBJ2-6, with TRBD2 matching 9 bases. The CDR3 coding sequence is TGTGCCAGCAGCTCGGAGCGGGGGGCGTTCTCTGGGGCCAACGTCCTGACTTTC. As protein: CASSSERGAFSGANVLTF.